This T cell receptor (beta chain) was documented in a study of Ad26.COV2.S vaccination and SARS-CoV-2 variants. This clone has a single count. Deletions cut 5 bases from V and 15 bases from J, with 20 bases between. CDR3 length: 13 residues. Sequenced by immunoSEQ multiplex PCR; TCRdb stores in-frame clones only, minus some. The data show more than 400,000 clones, less than 95% seen once. Treatment noted: 15 to 20 received Ad26.COV2.S at low or high dose, single or two shots; roughly 5 received placebo; per-sample allocation not given. Following the first vaccine or placebo injection, samples were taken on day 63.

This chain links TRBV12-3 or TRBV12-4 with TRBJ2-4; maybe TRBD1 (5 bases). Sample: peripheral blood, taken in a trial of Ad26.COV2.S vaccine versus placebo. The TCR was taken from a person between 18 and 65 years old who received the Ad26.COV2.S COVID-19 vaccine or a placebo. CDR3 amino acids: CASSGGQGSQGYF. The DNA of the CDR3 is TGTGCCAGCAGTGGTGGGCAGGGATCGCAAGGGTACTTC.